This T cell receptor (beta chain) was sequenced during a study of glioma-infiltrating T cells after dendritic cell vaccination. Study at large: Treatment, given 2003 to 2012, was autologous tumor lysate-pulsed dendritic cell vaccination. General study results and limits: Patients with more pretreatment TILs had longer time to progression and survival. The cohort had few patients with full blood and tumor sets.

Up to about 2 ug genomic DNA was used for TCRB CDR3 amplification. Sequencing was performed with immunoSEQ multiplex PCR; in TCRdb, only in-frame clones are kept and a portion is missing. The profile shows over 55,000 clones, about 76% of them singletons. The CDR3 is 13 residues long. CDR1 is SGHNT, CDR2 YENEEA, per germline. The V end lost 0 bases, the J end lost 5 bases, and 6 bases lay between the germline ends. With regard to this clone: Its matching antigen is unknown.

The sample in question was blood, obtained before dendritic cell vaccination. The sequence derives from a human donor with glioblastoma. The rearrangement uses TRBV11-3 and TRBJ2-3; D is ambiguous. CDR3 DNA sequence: TGTGCCAGCAGCTTAGACGCCGGAGATACGCAGTATTTT. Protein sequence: CASSLDAGDTQYF.